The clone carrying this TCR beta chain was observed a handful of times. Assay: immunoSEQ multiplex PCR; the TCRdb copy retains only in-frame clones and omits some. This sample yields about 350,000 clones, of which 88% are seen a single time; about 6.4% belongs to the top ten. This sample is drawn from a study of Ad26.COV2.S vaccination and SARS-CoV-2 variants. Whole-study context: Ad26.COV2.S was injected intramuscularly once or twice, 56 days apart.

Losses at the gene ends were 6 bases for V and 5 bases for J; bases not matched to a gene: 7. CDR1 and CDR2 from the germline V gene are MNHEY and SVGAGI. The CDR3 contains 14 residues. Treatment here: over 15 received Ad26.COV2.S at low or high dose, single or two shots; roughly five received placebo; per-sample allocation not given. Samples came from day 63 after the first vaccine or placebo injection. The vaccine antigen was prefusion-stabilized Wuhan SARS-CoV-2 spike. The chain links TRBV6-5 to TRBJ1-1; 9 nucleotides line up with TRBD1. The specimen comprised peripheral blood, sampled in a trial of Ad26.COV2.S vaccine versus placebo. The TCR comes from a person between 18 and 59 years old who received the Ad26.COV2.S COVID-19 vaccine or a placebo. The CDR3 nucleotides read TGTGCCAGCAGGGGGACAGGGTCCGGGACTGAAGCTTTCTTT. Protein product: CASRGTGSGTEAFF.